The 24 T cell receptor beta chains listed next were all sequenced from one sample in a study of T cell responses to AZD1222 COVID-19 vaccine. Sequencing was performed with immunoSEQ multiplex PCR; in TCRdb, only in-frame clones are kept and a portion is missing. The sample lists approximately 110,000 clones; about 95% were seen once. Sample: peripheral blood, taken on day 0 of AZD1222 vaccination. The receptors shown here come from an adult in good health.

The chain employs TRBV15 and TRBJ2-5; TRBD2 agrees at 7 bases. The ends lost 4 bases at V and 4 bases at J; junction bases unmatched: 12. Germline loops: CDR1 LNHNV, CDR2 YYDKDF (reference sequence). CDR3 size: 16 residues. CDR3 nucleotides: TGTGCCACCAGCACCCACAGCCGGGGGGTAGGAGAGACCCAGTACTTC. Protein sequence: CATSTHSRGVGETQYF.

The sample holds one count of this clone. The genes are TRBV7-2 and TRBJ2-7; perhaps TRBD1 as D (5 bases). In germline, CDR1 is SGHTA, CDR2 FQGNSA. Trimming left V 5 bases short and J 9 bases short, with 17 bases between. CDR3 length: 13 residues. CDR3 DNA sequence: TGTGCCAGCAGCCGTTCAACAGGTTTCGGGCAGTACTTC. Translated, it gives CASSRSTGFGQYF.

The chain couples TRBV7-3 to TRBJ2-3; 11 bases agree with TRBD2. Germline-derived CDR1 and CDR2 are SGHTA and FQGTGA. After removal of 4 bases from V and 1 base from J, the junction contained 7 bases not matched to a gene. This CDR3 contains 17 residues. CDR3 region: CASSSRASGGRTDTQYF. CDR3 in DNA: TGTGCCAGCAGCTCTCGGGCTAGCGGGGGGCGCACAGATACGCAGTATTTT.

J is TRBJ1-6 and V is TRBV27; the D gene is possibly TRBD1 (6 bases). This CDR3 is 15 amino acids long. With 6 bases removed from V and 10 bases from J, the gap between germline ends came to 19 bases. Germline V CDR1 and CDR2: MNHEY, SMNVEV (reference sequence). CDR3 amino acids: CASRSPGGAGSPLHF. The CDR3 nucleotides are TGTGCCAGCAGATCCCCGGGGGGCGCAGGGTCACCCCTCCACTTT.

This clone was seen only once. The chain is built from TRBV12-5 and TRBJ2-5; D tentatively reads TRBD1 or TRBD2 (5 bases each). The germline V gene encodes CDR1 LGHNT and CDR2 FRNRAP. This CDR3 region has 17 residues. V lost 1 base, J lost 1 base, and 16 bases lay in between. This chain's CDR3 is CASGLARDGLSQETQYF. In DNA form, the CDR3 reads TGTGCTAGTGGTTTGGCAAGGGACGGATTAAGCCAAGAGACCCAGTACTTC.

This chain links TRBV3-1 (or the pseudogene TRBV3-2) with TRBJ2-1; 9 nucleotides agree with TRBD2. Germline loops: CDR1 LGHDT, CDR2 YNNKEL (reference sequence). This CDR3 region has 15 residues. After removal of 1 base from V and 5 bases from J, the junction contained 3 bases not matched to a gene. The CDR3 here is CASSQGLAGNNEQFF. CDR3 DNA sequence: TGTGCCAGCAGCCAAGGGCTAGCGGGAAACAATGAGCAGTTCTTC.

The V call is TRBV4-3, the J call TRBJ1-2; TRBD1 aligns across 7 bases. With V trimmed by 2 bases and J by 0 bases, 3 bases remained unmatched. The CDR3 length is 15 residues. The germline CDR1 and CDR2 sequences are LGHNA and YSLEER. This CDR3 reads CASSQRQGANYGYTF. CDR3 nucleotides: TGCGCCAGCAGCCAAAGACAGGGAGCTAACTATGGCTACACCTTC.

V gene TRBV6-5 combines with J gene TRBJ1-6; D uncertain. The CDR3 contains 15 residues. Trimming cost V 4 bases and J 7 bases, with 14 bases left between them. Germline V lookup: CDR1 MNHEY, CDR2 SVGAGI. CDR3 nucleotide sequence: TGTGCCAGCAGTTCGTGGCCCGGGGTGAATTCACCCCTCCACTTT. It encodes CASSSWPGVNSPLHF.

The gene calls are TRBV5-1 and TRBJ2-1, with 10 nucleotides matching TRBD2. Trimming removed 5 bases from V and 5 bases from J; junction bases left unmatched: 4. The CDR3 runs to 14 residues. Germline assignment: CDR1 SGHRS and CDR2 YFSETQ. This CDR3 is CASSSSGGHNEQFF. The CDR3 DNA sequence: TGCGCCAGCAGTTCTAGCGGGGGTCACAATGAGCAGTTCTTC.

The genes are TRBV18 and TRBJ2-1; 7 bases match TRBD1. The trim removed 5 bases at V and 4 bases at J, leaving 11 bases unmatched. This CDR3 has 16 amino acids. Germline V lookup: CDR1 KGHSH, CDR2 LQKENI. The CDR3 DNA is TGTGCCAGCTCAGGCCTAAAGGGGGCTGGTTACAATGAGCAGTTCTTC. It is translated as CASSGLKGAGYNEQFF.

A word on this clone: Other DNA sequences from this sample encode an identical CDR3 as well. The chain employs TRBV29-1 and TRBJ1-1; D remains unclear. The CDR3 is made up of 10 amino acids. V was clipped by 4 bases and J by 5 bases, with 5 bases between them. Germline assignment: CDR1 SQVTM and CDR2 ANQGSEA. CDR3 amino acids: CSVARTEAFF. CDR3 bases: TGCAGCGTTGCGAGGACTGAAGCTTTCTTT.

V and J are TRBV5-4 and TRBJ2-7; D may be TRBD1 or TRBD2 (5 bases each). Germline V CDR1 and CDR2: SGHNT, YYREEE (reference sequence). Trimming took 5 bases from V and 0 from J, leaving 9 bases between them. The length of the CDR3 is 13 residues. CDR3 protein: CASRSGRSYEQYF. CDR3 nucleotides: TGTGCCAGCAGGTCGGGACGCTCCTACGAGCAGTACTTC.

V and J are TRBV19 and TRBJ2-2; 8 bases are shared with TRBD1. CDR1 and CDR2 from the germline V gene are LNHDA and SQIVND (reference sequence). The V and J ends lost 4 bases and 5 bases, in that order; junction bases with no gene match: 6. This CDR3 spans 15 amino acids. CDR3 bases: TGTGCCAGTAGTAAACAGGGGGAGGTAACCGGGGAGCTGTTTTTT. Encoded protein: CASSKQGEVTGELFF.

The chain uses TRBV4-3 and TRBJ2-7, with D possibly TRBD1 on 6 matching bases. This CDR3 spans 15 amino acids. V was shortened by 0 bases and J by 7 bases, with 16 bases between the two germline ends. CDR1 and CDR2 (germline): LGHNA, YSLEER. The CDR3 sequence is CASSQDRGTGWEQYF. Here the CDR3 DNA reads TGCGCCAGCAGCCAAGATCGGGGTACAGGGTGGGAGCAGTACTTC.

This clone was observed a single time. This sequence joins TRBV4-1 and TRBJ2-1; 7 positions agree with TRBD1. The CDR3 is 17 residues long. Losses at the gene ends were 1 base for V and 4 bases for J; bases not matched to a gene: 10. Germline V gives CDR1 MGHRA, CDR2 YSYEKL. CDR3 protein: CASSQGGIRDSYNEQFF. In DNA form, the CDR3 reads TGCGCCAGCAGCCAAGGGGGCATCCGGGACAGTTACAATGAGCAGTTCTTC.

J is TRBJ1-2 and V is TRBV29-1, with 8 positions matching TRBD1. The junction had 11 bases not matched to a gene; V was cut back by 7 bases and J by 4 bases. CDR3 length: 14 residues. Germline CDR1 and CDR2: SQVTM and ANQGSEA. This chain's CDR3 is CSAPSETGAYGYTF. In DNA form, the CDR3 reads TGCAGCGCCCCGAGTGAGACAGGGGCCTATGGCTACACCTTC.

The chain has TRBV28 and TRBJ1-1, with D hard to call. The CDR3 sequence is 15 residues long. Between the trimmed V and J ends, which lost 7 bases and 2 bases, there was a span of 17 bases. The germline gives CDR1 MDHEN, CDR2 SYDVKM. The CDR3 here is CASTSVTSINTEAFF. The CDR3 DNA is TGTGCCAGCACCTCGGTGACTAGCATCAACACTGAAGCTTTCTTT.

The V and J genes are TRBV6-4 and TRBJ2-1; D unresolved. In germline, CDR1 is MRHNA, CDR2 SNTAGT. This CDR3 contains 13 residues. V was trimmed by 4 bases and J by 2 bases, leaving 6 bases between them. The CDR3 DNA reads TGTGCCAGCAGTGTTCTCCCCTACAATGAGCAGTTCTTC. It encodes CASSVLPYNEQFF.

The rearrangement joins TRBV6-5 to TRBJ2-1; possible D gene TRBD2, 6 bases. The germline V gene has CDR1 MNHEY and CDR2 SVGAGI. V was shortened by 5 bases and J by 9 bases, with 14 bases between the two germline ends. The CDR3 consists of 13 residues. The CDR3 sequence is CASSTAAGGEQFF. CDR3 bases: TGTGCCAGCAGTACTGCGGCCGGGGGTGAGCAGTTCTTC.

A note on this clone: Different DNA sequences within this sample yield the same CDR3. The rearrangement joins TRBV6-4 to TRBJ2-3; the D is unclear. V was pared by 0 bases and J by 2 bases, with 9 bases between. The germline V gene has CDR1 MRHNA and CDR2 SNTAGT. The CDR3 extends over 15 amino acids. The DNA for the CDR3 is TGTGCCAGCAGTGACTCGATAGGGCCCACAGATACGCAGTATTTT. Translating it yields CASSDSIGPTDTQYF.

The CDR3 spells CASIHRGLNTEAFF. CDR3 DNA sequence: TGTGCCAGCATACACAGAGGATTGAACACTGAAGCTTTCTTT. The chain carries TRBV2 and TRBJ1-1; D is ambiguous. This CDR3 region has 14 residues. The germline V gene has CDR1 SNHLY and CDR2 FYNNEI. The germline V and J ends were trimmed by 7 bases and 0 bases, with 12 bases remaining between them. The variable domain in full, with the rest retrieved from reference TRBV2 and TRBJ1-1, is EPEVTQTPSHQVTQMGQEVILRCVPISNHLYFYWYRQILGQKVEFLVSFYNNEISEKSEIFDDQFSVERPDGSNFTLKIRSTKLEDSAMYFCASIHRGLNTEAFFGQGTRLTVV.

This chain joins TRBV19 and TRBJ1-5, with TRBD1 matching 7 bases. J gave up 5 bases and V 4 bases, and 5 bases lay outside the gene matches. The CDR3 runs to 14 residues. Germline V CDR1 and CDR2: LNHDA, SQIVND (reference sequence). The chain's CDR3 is CASSRDSVDQPQHF. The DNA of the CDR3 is TGTGCCAGTAGTAGGGACAGTGTGGATCAGCCCCAGCATTTT.

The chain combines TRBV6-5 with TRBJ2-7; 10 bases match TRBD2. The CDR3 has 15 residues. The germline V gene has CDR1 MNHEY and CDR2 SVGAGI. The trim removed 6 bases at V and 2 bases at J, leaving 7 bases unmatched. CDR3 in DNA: TGTGCCAGCAGACGGACTAGCGGCAAACCCTACGAGCAGTACTTC. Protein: CASRRTSGKPYEQYF.

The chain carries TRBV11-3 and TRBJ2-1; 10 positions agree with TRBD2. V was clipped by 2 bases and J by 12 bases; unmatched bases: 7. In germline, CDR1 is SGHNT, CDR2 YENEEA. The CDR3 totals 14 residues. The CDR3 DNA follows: TGTGCCAGCAGCTTATTTTCAGCGGGGGGGCCGCAGTTCTTC. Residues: CASSLFSAGGPQFF.